This TCR beta chain was obtained from a study of beta chain features in type 1 diabetes. Study observations and caveats: Moderate but significant shortening of TCRB CDR3s was recorded in all four CD4+ subsets from Type 1 diabetes patients.

Per the germline V gene, CDR1 is MNHEY and CDR2 is SMNVEV (reference sequence). The length of the CDR3 is 16 residues. The junction had 3 bases not matched to a gene; V was cut back by 4 bases and J by 1 base. As for this clone: Its antigen is not identified. Other DNA sequences in this specimen translate into the identical CDR3.

Expressed TCRB transcripts got sequenced, as all isolated RNA was reverse transcribed. The assay was immunoSEQ multiplex PCR, and TCRdb's table has in-frame clones only and misses some. The repertoire includes under 150,000 clones, 6.5% to 8.5% of them detected once, and 1.3% to 1.5% sits in the top ten. CD4+ naive, central memory, regulatory and stem cell-like memory cells were sorted via CD45RO/CCR7/CD25/CD127/CD95/CD27. Sequenced sample: central memory CD4+ T cells from blood. The TCR sequence derives from a woman in her thirties in good health. This chain links TRBV27 with TRBJ2-7, with TRBD2 matching 14 bases. This chain's CDR3 is CASSSGLAGDSYEQYF. CDR3 nucleotides: TGTGCCAGCAGTTCGGGACTAGCGGGAGATTCCTACGAGCAGTACTTC.